What follows are 23 T cell receptor beta chains derived from one specimen sequenced in a study of blood T cell repertoires in COVID-19. Sequencing was performed with immunoSEQ multiplex PCR; in TCRdb, only in-frame clones are kept and a portion is missing. Of hundreds of thousands of clones in the sample, around 90% were seen once. Sequencing was performed on peripheral blood. Receptors originate from a man between 18 and 29 years old with active or convalescent COVID-19.

The V and J genes are TRBV9 and TRBJ2-5, with D possibly matching TRBD2 (6 bases). V was clipped by 4 bases and J by 6 bases, with 16 bases between them. This CDR3 has 14 residues. CDR1 is SGDLS, CDR2 YYNGEE, per germline. The CDR3 spells CASSPTLGGKTQYF. The CDR3 region has the DNA TGTGCCAGCAGCCCGACGTTGGGGGGAAAGACCCAGTACTTC.

Points on this clone: Other DNA sequences in this specimen translate into the identical CDR3. The J gene is TRBJ1-2, the V gene TRBV28; no reliable D call. The V end lost 2 bases, the J end lost 5 bases, and 6 bases lay between the germline ends. This CDR3 is built from 12 residues. Germline CDR1 is MDHEN and CDR2 is SYDVKM. CDR3 sequence reads: CASSLREYGYTF. CDR3 nucleotides: TGTGCCAGCAGTTTACGGGAATATGGCTACACCTTC.

The chain links TRBV19 to TRBJ1-5, with D possibly TRBD1 on 6 matching bases. V was cut by 6 bases and J by 4 bases, with 13 bases left in between. This CDR3 region has 14 residues. Germline V gives CDR1 LNHDA, CDR2 SQIVND (reference sequence). DNA of the CDR3: TGTGCCAGTAGGCAGGGGAGTTTAAATCAGCCCCAGCATTTT. It codes for CASRQGSLNQPQHF.

The chain carries TRBV27 and TRBJ1-2; D may be TRBD1 (6 bases). Between the trimmed V and J ends, which lost 5 bases and 2 bases, there was a span of 12 bases. The CDR3 has 14 amino acids. Germline assignment: CDR1 MNHEY and CDR2 SMNVEV (reference sequence). Here the CDR3 DNA reads TGTGCCAGCAGTAGGGGACATCGGAACTATGGCTACACCTTC. Translation gives CASSRGHRNYGYTF.

The gene calls are TRBV7-2 and TRBJ1-2; 7 nucleotides align to TRBD1. The ends lost 6 bases at V and 6 bases at J; junction bases unmatched: 13. The CDR3 is 15 residues long. CDR1 and CDR2 (germline): SGHTA, FQGNSA. The CDR3 region is CASRSPRQGLHGYTF. The CDR3 region has the DNA TGTGCCAGCAGAAGTCCGAGACAGGGCCTGCATGGCTACACCTTC.

This clone was detected only once. The chain joins TRBV21-1 to TRBJ2-1; the table's D call, TRBD1, was not checked against the DNA. TRBV21-1 is recorded as a pseudogene. The CDR3 consists of 15 residues. CDR3 nucleotide sequence: TGTGCCAGCAGGCCCGACAGTTCTTCCTACAATGAGCAGTTCTTC. It specifies CASRPDSSSYNEQFF.

This chain links TRBV19 with TRBJ2-7; 10 nucleotides align to TRBD1. The germline V gene encodes CDR1 LNHDA and CDR2 SQIVND (reference sequence). The V gene end was trimmed by 8 bases and the J gene end by 2 bases; junction bases not matched to a gene: 6. This CDR3 has 14 residues. The CDR3 DNA reads TGTGCCAGTGGCCCTGGACAGGGGGCCTACGAGCAGTACTTC. Translated: CASGPGQGAYEQYF.

The chain recombines TRBV6-2 or TRBV6-3 with TRBJ2-3, with 9 bases matching TRBD1. Germline assignment: CDR1 MNHEY and CDR2 SVGEGT. V dropped 5 bases and J dropped 2; count of bases not matched to a gene: 5. The length of the CDR3 is 15 residues. CDR3 residues: CASSPGQGTTDTQYF. CDR3 nucleotides: TGTGCCAGCAGTCCCGGACAGGGGACCACAGATACGCAGTATTTT.

This chain links TRBV4-3 with TRBJ2-1, with TRBD2 matching 11 bases. Germline trimming cut 3 bases from V and 2 bases from J; bases unmatched to any gene: 0. Germline V gene sequence: CDR1 LGHNA, CDR2 YSLEER. The CDR3 has 15 residues. The CDR3 sequence: CASSQGLAAYNEQFF. The CDR3 DNA is TGCGCCAGCAGCCAGGGACTAGCGGCCTACAATGAGCAGTTCTTC.

CDR3 sequence (DNA): TGTGCCAGCAGCTTGGTAATAGCGGGACCTGAATACTCCTACGAGCAGTACTTC. Translation gives CASSLVIAGPEYSYEQYF. This chain connects TRBV5-8 to TRBJ2-7, with 8 bases fitting TRBD2. The CDR3 sequence is 18 residues long. J was trimmed by 0 bases and V by 0 bases; bases with no gene match: 11. Germline CDR1 and CDR2: SGHTS and YDEGEE.

The CDR3 loop reads CASSYSFPILNNEQFF. The CDR3 nucleotides read TGTGCCAGCAGTTACTCTTTCCCTATACTAAACAATGAGCAGTTCTTC. The rearrangement joins TRBV6-2 or TRBV6-3 to TRBJ2-1, with unresolved D. V lost 0 bases, J lost 5 bases, and 14 bases lay in between. This CDR3 comprises 16 residues. The germline V gene encodes CDR1 MNHEY and CDR2 SVGEGT.

The V gene is TRBV10-3, the J gene TRBJ1-1, with D perhaps TRBD1 (5 bases). The V end was cut by 7 bases, the J end by 6 bases, with 15 bases between. In germline, CDR1 is ENHRY, CDR2 SYGVKD. This CDR3 is 13 amino acids long. CDR3 residues: CAIMPGPGAEAFF. CDR3 DNA: TGTGCCATCATGCCCGGGCCGGGGGCTGAAGCTTTCTTT.

The rearrangement joins TRBV7-2 to TRBJ2-3; 11 bases match TRBD2. Germline V gives CDR1 SGHTA, CDR2 FQGNSA. This CDR3 is 16 amino acids long. V was clipped by 1 base and J by 5 bases; unmatched bases: 5. Here the CDR3 reads CASSLGASGRIDTQYF. The CDR3 region has the DNA TGTGCCAGCAGCTTAGGAGCTAGCGGGAGGATAGATACGCAGTATTTT. Full variable domain (remainder filled in from reference TRBV7-2 and TRBJ2-3): GAGVSQSPSNKVTEKGKDVELRCDPISGHTALYWYRQSLGQGLEFLIYFQGNSAPDKSGLPSDRFSAERTGGSVSTLTIQRTQQEDSAVYLCASSLGASGRIDTQYFGPGTRLTVL.

This chain links TRBV13 with TRBJ2-3; 9 bases match TRBD2. The germline V gene encodes CDR1 PRHDT and CDR2 FYEKMQ (reference sequence). J lost 4 bases, V lost 0 bases, and 8 bases had no gene match. This CDR3 has 17 amino acids. The CDR3 DNA sequence: TGTGCCAGCAGCTTAGGTGGTAGCGGGAGATGGGCAGATACGCAGTATTTT. Translation gives CASSLGGSGRWADTQYF.

This rearrangement joins TRBV30 to TRBJ1-1; maybe TRBD1 (6 bases). The CDR3 covers 13 residues. Trimming left V 8 bases short and J 6 bases short, with 19 bases between. CDR1 is GTSNPN, CDR2 SVGIG, per germline (reference sequence). CDR3 sequence reads: CAGTPGRGAEAFF. The CDR3 coding sequence is TGTGCCGGGACCCCCGGGAGGGGGGCTGAAGCTTTCTTT. The full variable domain, rest sourced from reference TRBV30 and TRBJ1-1, is SQTIHQWPATLVQPVGSPLSLECTVEGTSNPNLYWYRQAAGRGLQLLFYSVGIGQISSEVPQNLSASRPQDRQFILSSKKLLLSDSGFYLCAGTPGRGAEAFFGQGTRLTVV.

This clone was seen more than once but under ten times. The CDR3 region has the DNA TGTGCCAGCGGGCCAGGGGGCATTCGTTTAGATACGCAGTATTTT. It is translated as CASGPGGIRLDTQYF. The chain employs TRBV21-1 and TRBJ2-3; no DNA check was done on the table's D call, TRBD1. TRBV21-1 is a known pseudogene. The CDR3 runs 15 residues.

The chain employs TRBV6-6 and TRBJ2-7; tentatively, D is TRBD2 (5 bases). Per the germline V gene, CDR1 is MNHNY and CDR2 is SVGAGI (reference sequence). Trimming pared 2 bases from V and 3 bases from J, leaving 5 bases between. This CDR3 spans 12 amino acids. CDR3 coding DNA: TGTGCCAGCAGTTACCGGGACTACGAGCAGTACTTC. Its protein product is CASSYRDYEQYF.

V gene TRBV29-1 combines with J gene TRBJ2-7, with D maybe TRBD1 (6 bases). Trimming shortened V by 4 bases and J by 5 bases, and 18 bases separated the two germline ends. The germline V gene encodes CDR1 SQVTM and CDR2 ANQGSEA. The CDR3 runs 14 residues. The CDR3 here is CSVVGGQKRNEQYF. The CDR3 DNA reads TGCAGCGTTGTCGGAGGACAGAAGCGAAACGAGCAGTACTTC.

The gene calls are TRBV7-2 and TRBJ1-1, with D unresolved. This CDR3 is 15 amino acids long. With 5 bases removed from V and 1 base from J, the gap between germline ends came to 14 bases. Per the germline V gene, CDR1 is SGHTA and CDR2 is FQGNSA. DNA of the CDR3: TGTGCCAGCAGCCTCGCACCGGTCGGGAACACTGAAGCTTTCTTT. It codes for CASSLAPVGNTEAFF.

V and J are TRBV4-3 and TRBJ1-2; 11 bases are shared with TRBD1. V lost 1 base, J lost 7 bases, and 11 bases stayed unmatched. The germline CDR1 and CDR2 sequences are LGHNA and YSLEER. CDR3 length equals 17 residues. In nucleotides, the CDR3 is TGCGCCAGCAGCCAAGGAGGGACAGGGGGTTCAGGGGGTGGCTACACCTTC. It translates to CASSQGGTGGSGGGYTF.

The V and J genes are TRBV27 and TRBJ2-7; 12 bases are shared with TRBD1. With 2 bases clipped from V and 5 bases from J, the junction kept 1 base outside the gene matches. The CDR3 has 14 residues. Germline V CDR1 and CDR2: MNHEY, SMNVEV (reference sequence). CDR3 loop: CASSLGTGGHEQYF. In DNA, the CDR3 is TGTGCCAGCAGTTTAGGGACAGGGGGCCACGAGCAGTACTTC.

The sample holds one count of this clone. This chain connects TRBV7-9 to TRBJ1-1; no clear D gene. V lost 1 base to trimming and J lost 0 bases, with 9 bases between them. CDR3 size: 15 residues. Germline assignment: CDR1 SEHNR and CDR2 FQNEAQ (reference sequence). This CDR3 is CASSLGRGMNTEAFF. In DNA form, the CDR3 reads TGTGCCAGCAGCTTAGGACGGGGTATGAACACTGAAGCTTTCTTT.

In this sample, this clone turned up once. The chain links TRBV7-6 to TRBJ2-1; no clear D gene. Germline V gene sequence: CDR1 SGHVS, CDR2 FNYEAQ. There are 11 residues in the CDR3. The V gene lost 6 bases and the J gene lost 6 bases, with 6 bases spanning the gap. CDR3 DNA: TGTGCCAGCAGTCGGAGCAATGAGCAGTTCTTC. Translation gives CASSRSNEQFF.